A single T cell receptor beta chain is shown here with its context. Its matching antigen is unknown. There are 12 residues in the CDR3. V shed 3 bases and J shed 11 bases, with 13 bases lying between them. Looked up from germline, CDR1 is KGHSH and CDR2 is LQKENI. The PCR had 60 Vbeta and 13 Jbeta primers. Data came from immunoSEQ multiplex PCR; TCRdb stores just in-frame clones and leaves some out. The sample gives 100,000 to 150,000 clones, roughly four fifths of which show up once; 6.3% is in the top ten. This sample is drawn from a study of cytomegalovirus exposure and HLA in healthy donors. Findings and caveats of the study: Some public TCRs appeared in many individuals, while most sequences were rare. The productive fraction for most TCR beta V segments was about 87% or about 30% in an earlier analysis.

Input material: PBMCs. The rearrangement links TRBV18 to TRBJ1-1; D is perhaps TRBD1 (5 bases). The TCR originated in a woman aged 40 to 50 in good health and CMV-seronegative. The CDR3, as DNA: TGTGCCAGCTCACCGCAGGGAATGTGGGCTTTCTTT. It is translated as CASSPQGMWAFF.